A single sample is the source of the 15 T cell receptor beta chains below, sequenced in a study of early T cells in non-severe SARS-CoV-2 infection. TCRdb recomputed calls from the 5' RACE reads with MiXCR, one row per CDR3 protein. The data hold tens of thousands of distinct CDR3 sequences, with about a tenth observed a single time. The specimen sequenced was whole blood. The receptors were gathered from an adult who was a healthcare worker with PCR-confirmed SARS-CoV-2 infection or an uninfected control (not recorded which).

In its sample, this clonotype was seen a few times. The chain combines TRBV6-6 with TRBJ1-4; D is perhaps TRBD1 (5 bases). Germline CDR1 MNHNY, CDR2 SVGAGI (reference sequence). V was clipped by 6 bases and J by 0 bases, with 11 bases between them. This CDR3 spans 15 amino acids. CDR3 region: CASRRDGATNEKLFF. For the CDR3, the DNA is TGTGCCAGCAGACGGGACGGAGCAACTAATGAAAAACTGTTTTTT.

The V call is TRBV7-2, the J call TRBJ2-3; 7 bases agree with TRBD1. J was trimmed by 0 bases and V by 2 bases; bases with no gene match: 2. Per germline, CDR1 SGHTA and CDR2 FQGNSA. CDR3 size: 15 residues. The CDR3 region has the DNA TGTGCCAGCAGCTTACAGACAGGGAGCACAGATACGCAGTATTTT. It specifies CASSLQTGSTDTQYF.

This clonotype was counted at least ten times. CDR3 amino acids: CASSISHRQVGVAKNIQYF. CDR3 DNA sequence: TGTGCCAGTAGTATAAGTCACAGGCAAGTTGGTGTTGCCAAAAACATTCAGTACTTC. V is TRBV19 and J is TRBJ2-4, with a weak D call TRBD1 (5 bases). This CDR3 region has 19 residues. The germline V gene has CDR1 LNHDA and CDR2 SQIVND (reference sequence). Trimming took 2 bases from V and 1 from J, leaving 21 bases between them.

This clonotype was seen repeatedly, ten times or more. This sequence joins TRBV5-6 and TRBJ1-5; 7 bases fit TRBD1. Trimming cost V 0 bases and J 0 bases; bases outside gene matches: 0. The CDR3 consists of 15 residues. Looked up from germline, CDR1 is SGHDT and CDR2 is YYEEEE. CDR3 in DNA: TGTGCCAGCAGCTTGGGGGACAGTAGCAATCAGCCCCAGCATTTT. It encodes CASSLGDSSNQPQHF. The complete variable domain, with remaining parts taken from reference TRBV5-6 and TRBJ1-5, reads DAGVTQSPTHLIKTRGQQVTLRCSPKSGHDTVSWYQQALGQGPQFIFQYYEEEERQRGNFPDRFSGHQFPNYSSELNVNALLLGDSALYLCASSLGDSSNQPQHFGDGTRLSIL.

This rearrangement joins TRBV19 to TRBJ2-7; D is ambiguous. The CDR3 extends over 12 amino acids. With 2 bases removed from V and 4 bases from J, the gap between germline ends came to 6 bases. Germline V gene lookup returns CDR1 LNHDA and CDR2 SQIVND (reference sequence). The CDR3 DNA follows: TGTGCCAGTAGTATAAAGGGATACGAGCAGTACTTC. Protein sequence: CASSIKGYEQYF.

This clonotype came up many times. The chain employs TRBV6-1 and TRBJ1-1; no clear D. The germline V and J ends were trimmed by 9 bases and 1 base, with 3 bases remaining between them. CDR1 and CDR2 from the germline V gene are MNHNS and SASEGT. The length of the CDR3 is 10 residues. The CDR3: CASTNTEAFF. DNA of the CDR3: TGTGCCAGTACGAACACTGAAGCTTTCTTT.

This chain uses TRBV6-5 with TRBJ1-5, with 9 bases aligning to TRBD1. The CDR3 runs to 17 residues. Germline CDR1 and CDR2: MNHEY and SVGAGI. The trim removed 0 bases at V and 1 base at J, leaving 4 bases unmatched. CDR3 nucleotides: TGTGCCAGCAGTTACTCGAGGGACAGGGTAAGCAATCAGCCCCAGCATTTT. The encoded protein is CASSYSRDRVSNQPQHF.

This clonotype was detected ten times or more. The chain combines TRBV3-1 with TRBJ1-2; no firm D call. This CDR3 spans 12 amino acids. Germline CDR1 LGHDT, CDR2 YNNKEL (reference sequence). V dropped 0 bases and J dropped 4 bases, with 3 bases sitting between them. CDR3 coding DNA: TGTGCCAGCAGCCAAGATATCTATGGCTACACCTTC. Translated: CASSQDIYGYTF.

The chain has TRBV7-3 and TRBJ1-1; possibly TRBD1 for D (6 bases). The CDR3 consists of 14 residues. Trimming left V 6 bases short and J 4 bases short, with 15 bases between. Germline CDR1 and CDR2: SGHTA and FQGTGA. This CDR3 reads CASSSTGMGTEAFF. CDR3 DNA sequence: TGTGCCAGCAGTTCAACAGGGATGGGCACTGAAGCTTTCTTT.

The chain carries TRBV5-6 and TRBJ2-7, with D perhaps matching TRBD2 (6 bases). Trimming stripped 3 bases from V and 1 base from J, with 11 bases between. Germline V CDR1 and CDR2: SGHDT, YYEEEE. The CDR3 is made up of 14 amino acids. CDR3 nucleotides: TGTGCCAGCAGCTATGCTAGCGAGTCCTACGAGCAGTACTTC. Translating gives CASSYASESYEQYF.

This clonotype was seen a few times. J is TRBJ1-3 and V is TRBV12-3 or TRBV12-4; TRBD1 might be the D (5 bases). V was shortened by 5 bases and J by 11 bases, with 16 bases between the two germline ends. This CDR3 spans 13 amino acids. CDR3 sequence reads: CASSLIEGKSIYF. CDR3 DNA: TGTGCCAGCAGTCTTATAGAGGGGAAATCCATATATTTT.

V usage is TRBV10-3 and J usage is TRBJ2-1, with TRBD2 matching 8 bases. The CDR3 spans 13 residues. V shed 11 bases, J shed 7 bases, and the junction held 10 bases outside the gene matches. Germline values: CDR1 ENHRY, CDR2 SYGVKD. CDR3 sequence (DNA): TGTGCCTCCCGGGATAGCGGGGTTAATGAGCAGTTCTTC. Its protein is CASRDSGVNEQFF.

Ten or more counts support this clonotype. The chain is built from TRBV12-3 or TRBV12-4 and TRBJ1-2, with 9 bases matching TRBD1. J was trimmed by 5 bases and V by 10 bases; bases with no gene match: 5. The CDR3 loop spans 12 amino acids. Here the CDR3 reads CATVDRGYGYTF. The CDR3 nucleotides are TGTGCCACCGTTGACAGGGGGTATGGCTACACCTTC.

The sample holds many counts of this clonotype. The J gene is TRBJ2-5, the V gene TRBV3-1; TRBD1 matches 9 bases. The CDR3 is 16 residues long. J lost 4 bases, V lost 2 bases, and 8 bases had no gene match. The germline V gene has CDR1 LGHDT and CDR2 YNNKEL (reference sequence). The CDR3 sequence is CASSQTGTGFGETQYF. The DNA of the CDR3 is TGTGCCAGCAGCCAAACCGGGACAGGGTTCGGAGAGACCCAGTACTTC.

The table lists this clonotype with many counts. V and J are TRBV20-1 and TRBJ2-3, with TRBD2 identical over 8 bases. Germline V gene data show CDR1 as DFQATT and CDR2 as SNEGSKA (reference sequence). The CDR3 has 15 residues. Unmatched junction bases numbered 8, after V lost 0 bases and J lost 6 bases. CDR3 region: CSARELAGGSDTQYF. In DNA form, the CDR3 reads TGCAGTGCTAGAGAATTGGCGGGGGGATCGGATACGCAGTATTTT.